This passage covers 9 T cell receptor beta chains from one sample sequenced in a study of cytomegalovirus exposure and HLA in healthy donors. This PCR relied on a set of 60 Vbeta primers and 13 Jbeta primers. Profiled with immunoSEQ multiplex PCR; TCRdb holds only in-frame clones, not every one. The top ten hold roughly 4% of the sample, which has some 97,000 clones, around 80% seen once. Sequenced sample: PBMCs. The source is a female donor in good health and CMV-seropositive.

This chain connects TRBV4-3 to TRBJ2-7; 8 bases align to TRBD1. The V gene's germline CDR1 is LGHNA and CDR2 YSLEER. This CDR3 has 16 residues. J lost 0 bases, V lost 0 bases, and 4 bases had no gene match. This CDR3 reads CASSQDLRGHSYEQYF. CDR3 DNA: TGCGCCAGCAGCCAAGACCTCAGGGGGCACTCCTACGAGCAGTACTTC.

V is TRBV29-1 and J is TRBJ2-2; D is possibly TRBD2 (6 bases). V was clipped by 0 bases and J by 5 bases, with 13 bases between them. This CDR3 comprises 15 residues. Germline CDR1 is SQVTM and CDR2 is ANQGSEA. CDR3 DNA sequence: TGCAGCGTTGAAGATTGGCAGGGAGGAACCGGGGAGCTGTTTTTT. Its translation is CSVEDWQGGTGELFF.

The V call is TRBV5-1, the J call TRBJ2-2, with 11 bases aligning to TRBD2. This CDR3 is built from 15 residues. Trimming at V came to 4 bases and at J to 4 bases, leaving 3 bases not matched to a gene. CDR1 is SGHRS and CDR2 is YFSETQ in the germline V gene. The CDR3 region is CASSPLAGGTGELFF. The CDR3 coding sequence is TGCGCCAGCAGCCCTCTAGCGGGAGGCACCGGGGAGCTGTTTTTT.

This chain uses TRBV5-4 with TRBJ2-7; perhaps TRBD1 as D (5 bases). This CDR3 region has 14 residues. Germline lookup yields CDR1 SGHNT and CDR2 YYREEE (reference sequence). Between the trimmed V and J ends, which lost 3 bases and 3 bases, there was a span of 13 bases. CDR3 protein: CASSSRAGIYEQYF. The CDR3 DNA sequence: TGTGCCAGCAGCTCCCGGGCAGGGATCTACGAGCAGTACTTC.

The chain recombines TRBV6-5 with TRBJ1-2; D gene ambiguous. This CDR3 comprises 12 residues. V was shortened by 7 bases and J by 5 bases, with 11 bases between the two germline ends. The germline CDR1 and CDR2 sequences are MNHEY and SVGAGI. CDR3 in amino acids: CASNSGVYGYTF. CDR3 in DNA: TGTGCCAGCAATAGCGGAGTATATGGCTACACCTTC.

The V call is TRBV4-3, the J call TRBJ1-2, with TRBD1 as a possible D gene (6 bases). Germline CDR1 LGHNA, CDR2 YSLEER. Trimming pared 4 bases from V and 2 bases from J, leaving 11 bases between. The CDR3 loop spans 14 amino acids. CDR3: CASSRDKGNYGYTF. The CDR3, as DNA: TGCGCCAGCAGCCGGGACAAAGGGAACTATGGCTACACCTTC.

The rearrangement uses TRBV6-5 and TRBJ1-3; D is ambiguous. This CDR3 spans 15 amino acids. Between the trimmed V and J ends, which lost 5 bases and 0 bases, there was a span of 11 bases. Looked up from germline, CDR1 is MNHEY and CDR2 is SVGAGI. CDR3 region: CASSPTPDSGNTIYF. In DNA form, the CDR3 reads TGTGCCAGCAGTCCGACTCCAGACTCTGGAAACACCATATATTTT.

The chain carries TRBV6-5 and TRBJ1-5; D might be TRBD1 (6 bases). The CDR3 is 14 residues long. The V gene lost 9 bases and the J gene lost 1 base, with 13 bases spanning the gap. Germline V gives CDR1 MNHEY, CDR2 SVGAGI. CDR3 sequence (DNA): TGTGCCAGTAAACAGGGATTAAGCAATCAGCCCCAGCATTTT. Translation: CASKQGLSNQPQHF.

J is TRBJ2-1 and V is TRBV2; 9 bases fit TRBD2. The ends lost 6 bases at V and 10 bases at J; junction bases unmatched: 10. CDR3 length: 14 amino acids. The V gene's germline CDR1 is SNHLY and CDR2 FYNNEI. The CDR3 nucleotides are TGTGCCAGCAGGGGGGGCCTAGCGGGAAACGAGCAGTTCTTC. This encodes CASRGGLAGNEQFF.